A selection of T cell receptor beta chains follows, all from one sample in a study of blood T cell repertoires in COVID-19. This table comes from immunoSEQ multiplex PCR, and its TCRdb copy is limited to in-frame clones, with some not included. The sample gives 90,000 to 100,000 clones, around 82% of which show up once; about a tenth is in the top ten. Material: peripheral blood. The source is a man between 65 and 79 years old with active or convalescent COVID-19. CDR3s include the opening cysteine and the closing phenylalanine or tryptophan. Fields, in order: V gene, CDR3 length, CDR3 protein.

>TRBV5-4|17
CASSPTSGRGTAYEQYF
>TRBV6-1|16
CASSGQDPATNEKLFF
>TRBV11-2|12
CASSPSGETQYF
>TRBV5-1|15
CASSPPGRGPDTQYF
>TRBV18|16
CASSGGTGVAKNIQYF
>TRBV10-3|17
CAISGGGTSGYTDTQYF
>TRBV24-1|14
CATSEGGGKETQYF
>TRBV3-1/TRBV3-2|15
CASSPQGVNNSPLHF
>TRBV18|15
CASSPGTGGAYEQYF
>TRBV30|14
CAWSRAGGSVTQYF
>TRBV7-3|15
CASSSIAGAQGELFF
>TRBV6-6|14
CASRTGPYNSPLHF
>TRBV27|12
CASRQRYNEQFF
>TRBV12-3/TRBV12-4|12
CASSLPGNTIYF
>TRBV2|14
CASRPDRGLYGYTF
>TRBV19|15
CASRPGHYSANEQFF
>TRBV4-3|16
CASSQRSGGPEDTQYF
>TRBV2|19
CASSVAIQGEGLTNEKLFF
>TRBV7-2|19
CASSFRAGGRGARPYEQYF
>TRBV19|13
CASSAMRGTEAFF